This TCR beta chain was recovered during a study of blood T cells in healthy people across ages. It was with a sample-barcoded 5' primer and a J-beta primer mix that a second PCR of about 6 to 12 cycles was run. TCRdb reanalysed the 5' RACE reads using MiXCR and keeps one entry per CDR3 protein. The data show about 570,000 distinct CDR3 sequences, 27% seen once. Germline CDR1 reads DFQATT; CDR2 reads SNEGSKA (reference sequence). The ends were cut back, 7 bases at V and 3 bases at J, with 27 bases in the middle. The CDR3 is 17 residues long. The chain is built from TRBV20-1 and TRBJ1-1; no clear D. Sequencing was done on a sample of blood. This receptor was obtained from a woman aged 70-85 years in good health. The CDR3 nucleotides are TGCAGTGTTTGTTCAGAGTTTCTTAGGGTTTGCTACACTGAAGCTTTCTTT. It yields the protein CSVCSEFLRVCYTEAFF.